This paragraph reports one T cell receptor (beta chain). In germline, CDR1 is SGHDN, CDR2 FVKESK. The CDR3 loop spans 12 amino acids. V lost 4 bases to trimming and J lost 4 bases, with 8 bases between them. Here immunoSEQ multiplex PCR was the method, and the copy in TCRdb shows in-frame clones only, minus some. The repertoire holds 250,000 or so clones, with over 70% as singletons. Recruitment covered 20 to 25 US areas and drew participants whose ages spanned roughly 18 to 95 years. Participants' own reports of clinical history determined their cohort assignment. The entry originates in a study of blood T cell repertoires in COVID-19. Study information: Acute-phase and convalescent COVID-19 samples originated in the United States, Italy and Spain. PBMCs, B-cell-depleted T cells, or T cells were the source of the cDNA or gDNA that made up the material.

The chain links TRBV14 to TRBJ2-7; D perhaps matches TRBD1 (6 bases). Specimen: PBMCs or T cells enriched from blood (not recorded which). The receptor was derived from a woman in her twenties or thirties who had been exposed to COVID-19. The CDR3 here is CASSRTAYEQYF. CDR3 in DNA: TGTGCCAGCAGCCGGACAGCATACGAGCAGTACTTC.